This T cell receptor (beta chain) was captured in a study of beta chain features in type 1 diabetes. CDR1 is MNHEY, CDR2 SMNVEV, per germline (reference sequence). V was pared by 5 bases and J by 5 bases, with 13 bases between. CDR3 length: 13 residues. For this clone: Its specificity is not known.

Study results and caveats: Among patients with Type 1 diabetes, TCRB CDR3s were moderately but significantly shorter in every one of the four CD4+ subsets.

The authors reverse transcribed all of the isolated RNA, so sequencing captured expressed TCRB transcripts. Some clones are missing from TCRdb's copy, which holds only in-frame ones; the method was immunoSEQ multiplex PCR. The repertoire includes about 640,000 clones, roughly an eighth of them detected once, and more than 0.095% sits in the top ten. This sequence joins TRBV27 and TRBJ2-7; the D gene is possibly TRBD1 (5 bases). This clonotype was sampled from a man aged 30-40 years with type 1 diabetes. Sequenced input: naive CD4+ T cells from blood. CDR3 nucleotide sequence: TGTGCCAGCAGTACTCGGACATTCGACGAGCAGTACTTC. Protein: CASSTRTFDEQYF.